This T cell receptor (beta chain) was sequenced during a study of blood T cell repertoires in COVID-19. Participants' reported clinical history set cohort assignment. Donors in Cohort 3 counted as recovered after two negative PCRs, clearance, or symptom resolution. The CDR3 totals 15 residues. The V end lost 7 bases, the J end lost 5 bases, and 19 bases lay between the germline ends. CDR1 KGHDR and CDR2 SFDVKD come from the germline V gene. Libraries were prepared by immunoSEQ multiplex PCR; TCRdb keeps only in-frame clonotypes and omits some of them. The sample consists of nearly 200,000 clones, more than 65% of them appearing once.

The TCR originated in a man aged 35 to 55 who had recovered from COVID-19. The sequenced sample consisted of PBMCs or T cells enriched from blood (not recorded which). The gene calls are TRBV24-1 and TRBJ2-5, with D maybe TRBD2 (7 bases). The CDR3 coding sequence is TGTGCCACCAGCCCTAGGGGAGGGGGTGTGGAGACCCAGTACTTC. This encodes CATSPRGGGVETQYF.